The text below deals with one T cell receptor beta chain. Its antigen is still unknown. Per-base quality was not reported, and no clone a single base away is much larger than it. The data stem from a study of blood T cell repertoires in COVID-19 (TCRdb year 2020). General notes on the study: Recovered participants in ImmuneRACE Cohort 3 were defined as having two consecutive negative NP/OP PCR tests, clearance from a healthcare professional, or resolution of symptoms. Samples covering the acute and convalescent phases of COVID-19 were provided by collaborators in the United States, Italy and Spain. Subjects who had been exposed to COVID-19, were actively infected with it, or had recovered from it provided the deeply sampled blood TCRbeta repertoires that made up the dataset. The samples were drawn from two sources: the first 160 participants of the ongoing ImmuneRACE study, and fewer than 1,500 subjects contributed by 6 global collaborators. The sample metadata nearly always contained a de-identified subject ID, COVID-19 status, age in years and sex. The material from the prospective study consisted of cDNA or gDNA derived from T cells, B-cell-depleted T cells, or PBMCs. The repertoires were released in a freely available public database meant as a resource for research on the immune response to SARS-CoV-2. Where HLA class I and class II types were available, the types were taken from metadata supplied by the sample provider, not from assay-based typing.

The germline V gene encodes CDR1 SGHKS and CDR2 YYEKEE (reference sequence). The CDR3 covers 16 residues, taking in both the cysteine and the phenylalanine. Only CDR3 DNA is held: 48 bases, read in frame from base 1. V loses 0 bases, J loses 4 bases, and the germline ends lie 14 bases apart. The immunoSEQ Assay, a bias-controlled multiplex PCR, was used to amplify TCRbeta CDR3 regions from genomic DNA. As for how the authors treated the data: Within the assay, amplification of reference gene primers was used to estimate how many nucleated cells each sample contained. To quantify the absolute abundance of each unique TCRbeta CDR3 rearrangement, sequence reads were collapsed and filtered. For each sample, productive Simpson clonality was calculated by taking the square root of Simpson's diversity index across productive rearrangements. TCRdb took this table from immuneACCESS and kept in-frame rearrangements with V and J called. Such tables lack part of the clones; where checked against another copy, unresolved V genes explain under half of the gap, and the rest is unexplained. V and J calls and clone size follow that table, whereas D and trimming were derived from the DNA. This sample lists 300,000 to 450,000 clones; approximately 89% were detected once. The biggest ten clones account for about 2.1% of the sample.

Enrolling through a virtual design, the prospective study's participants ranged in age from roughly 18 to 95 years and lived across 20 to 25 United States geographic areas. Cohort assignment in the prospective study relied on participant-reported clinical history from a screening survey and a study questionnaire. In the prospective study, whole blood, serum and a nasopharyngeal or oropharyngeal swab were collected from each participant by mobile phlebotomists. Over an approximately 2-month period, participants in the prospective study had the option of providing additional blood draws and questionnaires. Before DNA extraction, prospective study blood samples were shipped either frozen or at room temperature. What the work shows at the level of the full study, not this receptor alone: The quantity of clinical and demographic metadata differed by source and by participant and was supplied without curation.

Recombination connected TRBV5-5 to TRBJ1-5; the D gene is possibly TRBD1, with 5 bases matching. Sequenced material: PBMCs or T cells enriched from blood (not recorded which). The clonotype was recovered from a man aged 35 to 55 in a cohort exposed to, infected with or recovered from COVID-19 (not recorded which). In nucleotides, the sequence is TGTGCCAGCAGCTTGGACGGGAGGGGATTTAATCAGCCCCAGCATTTT. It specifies CASSLDGRGFNQPQHF.